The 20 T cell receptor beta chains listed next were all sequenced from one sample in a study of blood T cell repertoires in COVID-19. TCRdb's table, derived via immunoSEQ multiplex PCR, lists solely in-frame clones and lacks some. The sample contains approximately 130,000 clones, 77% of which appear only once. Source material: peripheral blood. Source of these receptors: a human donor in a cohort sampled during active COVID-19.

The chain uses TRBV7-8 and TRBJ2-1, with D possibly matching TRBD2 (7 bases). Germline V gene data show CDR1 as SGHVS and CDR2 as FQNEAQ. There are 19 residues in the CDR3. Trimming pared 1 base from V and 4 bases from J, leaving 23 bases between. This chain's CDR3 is CASSLGGGAGPAQYNEQFF. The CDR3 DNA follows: TGTGCCAGCAGCTTAGGAGGGGGGGCGGGCCCCGCCCAATACAATGAGCAGTTCTTC.

Here the CDR3 DNA reads TGCGCCAGCAGCTTACAGGGGGCGACCGCTGAAGCTTTCTTT. As protein: CASSLQGATAEAFF. This sequence joins TRBV5-1 and TRBJ1-1, with 9 nucleotides matching TRBD1. The germline V gene has CDR1 SGHRS and CDR2 YFSETQ. This CDR3 is 14 amino acids long. The V gene end was trimmed by 2 bases and the J gene end by 6 bases; junction bases not matched to a gene: 5.

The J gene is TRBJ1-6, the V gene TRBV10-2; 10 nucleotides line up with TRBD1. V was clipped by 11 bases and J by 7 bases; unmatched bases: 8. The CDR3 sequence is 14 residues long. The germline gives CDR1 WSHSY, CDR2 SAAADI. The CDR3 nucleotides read TGCGCCGCGCGTGAGGGACAGGGGAATTCACCCCTCCACTTT. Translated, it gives CAAREGQGNSPLHF.

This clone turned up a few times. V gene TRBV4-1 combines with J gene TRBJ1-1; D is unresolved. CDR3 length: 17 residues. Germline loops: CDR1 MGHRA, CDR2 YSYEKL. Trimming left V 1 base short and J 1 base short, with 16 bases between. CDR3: CASSQVLGSLANTEAFF. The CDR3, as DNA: TGCGCCAGCAGCCAAGTCCTCGGATCATTAGCGAACACTGAAGCTTTCTTT.

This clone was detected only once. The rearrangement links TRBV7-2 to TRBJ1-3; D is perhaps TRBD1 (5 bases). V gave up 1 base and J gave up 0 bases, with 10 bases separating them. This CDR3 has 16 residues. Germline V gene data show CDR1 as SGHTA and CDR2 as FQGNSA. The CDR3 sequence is CASSLVGGTSGNTIYF. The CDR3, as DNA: TGTGCCAGCAGCTTAGTGGGGGGGACCTCTGGAAACACCATATATTTT.

The CDR3: CASSGTSGSYEQYF. CDR3 coding DNA: TGTGCCAGCAGTGGGACTAGCGGCTCCTACGAGCAGTACTTC. The chain has TRBV6-2 or TRBV6-3 and TRBJ2-7; 11 nucleotides match TRBD2. Looked up from germline, CDR1 is MNHEY and CDR2 is SVGEGT. After removal of 5 bases from V and 0 bases from J, the junction contained 0 bases not matched to a gene. The length of the CDR3 is 14 residues.

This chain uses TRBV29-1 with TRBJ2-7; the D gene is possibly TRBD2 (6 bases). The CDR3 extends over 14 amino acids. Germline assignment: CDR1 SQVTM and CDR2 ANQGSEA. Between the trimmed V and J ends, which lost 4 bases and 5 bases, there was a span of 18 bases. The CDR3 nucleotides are TGCAGCGTTGCGGTGGCAGGCGGAGGGAACGAGCAGTACTTC. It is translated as CSVAVAGGGNEQYF.

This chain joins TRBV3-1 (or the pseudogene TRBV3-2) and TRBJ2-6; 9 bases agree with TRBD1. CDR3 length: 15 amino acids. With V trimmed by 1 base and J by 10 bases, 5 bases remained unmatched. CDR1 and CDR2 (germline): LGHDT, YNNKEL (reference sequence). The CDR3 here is CASSQGTGTGNVLTF. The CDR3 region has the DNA TGTGCCAGCAGCCAAGGAACAGGGACAGGGAACGTCCTGACTTTC.

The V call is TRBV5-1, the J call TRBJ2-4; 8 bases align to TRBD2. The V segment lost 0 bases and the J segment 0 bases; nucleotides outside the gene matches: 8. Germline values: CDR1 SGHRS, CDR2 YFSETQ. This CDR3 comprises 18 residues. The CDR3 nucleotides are TGCGCCAGCAGCTTGGGGGATTGGACTAGCCTAGCCAAAAACATTCAGTACTTC. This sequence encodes CASSLGDWTSLAKNIQYF.

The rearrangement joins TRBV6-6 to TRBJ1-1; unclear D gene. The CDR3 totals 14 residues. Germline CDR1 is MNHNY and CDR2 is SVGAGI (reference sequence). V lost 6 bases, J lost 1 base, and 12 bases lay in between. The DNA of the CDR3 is TGTGCCAGCAGCCCAGAATTCAGGAACACTGAAGCTTTCTTT. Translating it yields CASSPEFRNTEAFF.

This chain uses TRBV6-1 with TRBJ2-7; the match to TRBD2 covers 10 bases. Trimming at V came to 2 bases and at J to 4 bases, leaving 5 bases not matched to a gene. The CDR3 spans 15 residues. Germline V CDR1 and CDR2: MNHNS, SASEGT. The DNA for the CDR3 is TGTGCCAGCAGTGAAATTCCTAGCGGGGGTTACGAGCAGTACTTC. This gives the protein CASSEIPSGGYEQYF.

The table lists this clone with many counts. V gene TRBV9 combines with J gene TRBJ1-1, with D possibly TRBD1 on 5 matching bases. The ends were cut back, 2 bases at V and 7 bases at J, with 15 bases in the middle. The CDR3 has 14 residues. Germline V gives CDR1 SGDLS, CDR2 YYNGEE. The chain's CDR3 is CASSVDPGGSEAFF. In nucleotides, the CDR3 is TGTGCCAGCAGCGTGGACCCCGGGGGAAGTGAAGCTTTCTTT.

Written as DNA, the CDR3 is TGTGCCAGCAGCCAGTTGACAGGGGGCGAGCAGTACTTC. Its protein product is CASSQLTGGEQYF. The rearrangement joins TRBV3-1 (or the pseudogene TRBV3-2) to TRBJ2-7; 9 positions agree with TRBD1. The CDR3 loop spans 13 amino acids. In germline, CDR1 is LGHDT, CDR2 YNNKEL (reference sequence). With V trimmed by 3 bases and J by 6 bases, 3 bases remained unmatched.

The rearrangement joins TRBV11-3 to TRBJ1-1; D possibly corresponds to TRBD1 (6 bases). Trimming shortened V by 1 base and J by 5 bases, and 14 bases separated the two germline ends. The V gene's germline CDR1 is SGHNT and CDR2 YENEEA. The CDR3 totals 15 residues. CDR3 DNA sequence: TGTGCCAGCAGCTTAGCAGGCAGGGGCCTGACTGAAGCTTTCTTT. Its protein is CASSLAGRGLTEAFF. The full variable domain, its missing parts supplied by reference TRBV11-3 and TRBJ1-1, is EAGVVQSPRYKIIEKKQPVAFWCNPISGHNTLYWYLQNLGQGPELLIRYENEEAVDDSQLPKDRFSAERLKGVDSTLKIQPAELGDSAVYLCASSLAGRGLTEAFFGQGTRLTVV.

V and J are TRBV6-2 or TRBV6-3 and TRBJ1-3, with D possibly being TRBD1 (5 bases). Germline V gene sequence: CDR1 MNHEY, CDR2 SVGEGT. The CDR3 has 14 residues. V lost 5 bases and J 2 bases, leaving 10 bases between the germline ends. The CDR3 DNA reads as TGTGCCAGCAGTCTACCAGGGACTGGAAACACCATATATTTT. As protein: CASSLPGTGNTIYF.

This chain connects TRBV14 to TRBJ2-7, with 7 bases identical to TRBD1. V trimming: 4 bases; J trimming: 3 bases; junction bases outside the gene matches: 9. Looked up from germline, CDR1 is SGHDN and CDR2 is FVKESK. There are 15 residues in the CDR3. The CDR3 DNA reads TGTGCCAGCAGCCTTGGGACAGCTACCGTCTACGAGCAGTACTTC. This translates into CASSLGTATVYEQYF.

CDR3 sequence reads: CAISGTGAYEQYF. The CDR3 DNA is TGTGCCATCTCCGGGACAGGGGCCTACGAGCAGTACTTC. The gene calls are TRBV10-3 and TRBJ2-7; 10 positions match TRBD1. Germline V gene sequence: CDR1 ENHRY, CDR2 SYGVKD. The CDR3 sequence is 13 residues long. V was pared by 8 bases and J by 2 bases, with 3 bases of the junction left unmatched.

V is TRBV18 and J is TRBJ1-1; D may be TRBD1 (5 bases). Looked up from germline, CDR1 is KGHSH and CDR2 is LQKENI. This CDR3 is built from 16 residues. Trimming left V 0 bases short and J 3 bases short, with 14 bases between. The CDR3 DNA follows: TGTGCCAGCTCACCACCGGCAGGGTTTTCGTACACTGAAGCTTTCTTT. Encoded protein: CASSPPAGFSYTEAFF.

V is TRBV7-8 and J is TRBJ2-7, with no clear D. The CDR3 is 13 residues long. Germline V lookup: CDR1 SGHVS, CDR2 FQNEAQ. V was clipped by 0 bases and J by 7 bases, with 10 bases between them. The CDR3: CASSLAQAGEQYF. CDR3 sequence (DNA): TGTGCCAGCAGCTTAGCGCAGGCAGGAGAGCAGTACTTC.

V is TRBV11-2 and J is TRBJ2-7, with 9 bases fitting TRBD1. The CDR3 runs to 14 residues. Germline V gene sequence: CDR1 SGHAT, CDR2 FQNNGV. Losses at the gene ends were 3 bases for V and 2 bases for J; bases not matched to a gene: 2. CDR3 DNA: TGTGCCAGCAGCTTCGGGACAGGGACCTACGAGCAGTACTTC. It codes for CASSFGTGTYEQYF.